This T cell receptor beta chain comes out of a study of T cells after yellow fever vaccination. TCRdb independently ran MiXCR on the 5' RACE reads; one entry per CDR3 protein. The sample shows some 320,000 distinct CDR3 sequences, about 9.5% of them seen only once. Trimming stripped 3 bases from V and 1 base from J, with 6 bases between. From germline, CDR1 is SNHLY and CDR2 FYNNEI. This CDR3 is 13 amino acids long. In this sample, this clonotype turned up a few times. V gene TRBV2 combines with J gene TRBJ2-5; unclear D gene. The sequence came from a man younger than 30 who received the YFV17D yellow fever vaccine. Sequences were derived from PBMCs, sampled on the day of the first yellow fever vaccination. The CDR3 DNA reads TGTGCCAGCAGTGACTCCGGCCAAGAGACCCAGTACTTC. It translates to CASSDSGQETQYF.